The present TCR beta chain was sequenced within a study of blood T cells in healthy people across ages (dated by TCRdb to the mid-2010s). Background on the whole study: In model experiments, template switching captured roughly one uniquely barcoded TCR beta cDNA molecule for every two T cells. Two additional independent replicas of 1 million unique cDNA reads from the same blood draw were analyzed for two donors (one aged 18 to 30 and one aged 80 or older). Donors of different ages were randomly distributed across sequencing lanes to avoid experimental bias. To track age-related changes in TCR beta repertoire diversity, the study relied on deep sequencing normalized with unique cDNA molecular identifiers. The donors were divided into four age groups: young (average approximately 15 years), middle-aged (approximately 39), aged (approximately 64) and long-lived (roughly 86). The paper's findings and limits, for the study overall: Conclusive comparison of naive and antigen-experienced compartments was prevented by the profiling of bulk unsorted PBMCs. As age increased, observed TCR beta diversity per million T cells dropped in a roughly linear way, and a significant reduction was already evident by age 40. Estimates of total diversity based on one million sequenced T cells were considered lower bounds and underestimates. Compared with the aged group, more naive CD4+ T cells, fewer expanded clones and increased TCR diversity were shown by the long-lived group, suggesting age selection. There was a strong correlation between observed TCR beta diversity and the percentage of naive T cells measured by flow cytometry. Because the CMV infection status of the donors was unknown, age-related changes in expanded clonotypes may potentially have been confounded.

On this clonotype itself: The target of this receptor is not known. No qualities accompany the bases; no much larger clone lies one base away.

V and J are truncated by 0 bases and 2 bases respectively, leaving an intervening sequence of 4 bases. The CDR3 has 13 amino acids, counting the end cysteine and phenylalanine. Only CDR3 DNA remains: 39 bases, in frame from the first base. CDR1 and CDR2, looked up from the germline V gene, are KGHSH and LQKENI. The library was made by 5' RACE. Data came from an Illumina HiSeq 2500. The second PCR ran for about 7 to 11 cycles and used a J-beta primer mix along with a sample-barcoded 5' primer. Each TCR beta cDNA molecule received a unique molecular identifier from a template-switch 5' adaptor carrying 12 random nucleotides. Each sample yielded at least 2.5 million CDR3-containing paired-end reads. The Mint cDNA synthesis kit, primed by a TRBC-specific oligonucleotide, was used to synthesize first-strand cDNA from all RNA. All cDNA was treated with uracil-DNA glycosylase and then went through a first 18-cycle PCR with the universal primers M1SS and BC2_uni_R. The authors processed their data as follows. For normalization, 1 million high-quality reads were randomly selected from each sample, with every read carrying a distinct molecular identifier. Instead of being binned into consensus sequences, reads that shared molecular identifiers were thrown out. MiTCR, with a Q25 quality threshold and the strictest error-elimination algorithm, was used for CDR3 identification, clonotype clustering and error correction. Lower-bound total TCR beta diversity was estimated with a nonparametric unseen species model using Euler transformation. TCRdb applied fastp at Q25 and MiXCR to the public reads, then kept only in-frame beta chains. Each record represents a unique CDR3 protein, reported with the most common genes and DNA among its rows. TCRdb, not the original authors, processed these V and J calls. The sample includes 890,000 or so distinct CDR3 sequences, with about 62% observed a single time. In total, the top ten clones hold approximately 30% of the sample.

The 39 donors, aged about 6 to 95 years, were systemically healthy Caucasian individuals from Russia. Around 9.8 milliliters of peripheral blood were collected from each donor into EDTA-treated Vacutainer tubes. Ficoll-Paque density-gradient centrifugation was used to isolate PBMCs, with at least 7 million per sample. Total RNA was extracted from PBMCs with Trizol reagent, with at least 6 micrograms obtained per sample. For every donor, an aliquot of PBMCs went through flow cytometry to measure the percentages of naive CD45RAhigh/CD27high T cells. Material: blood. This TCR derives from a man in his thirties or forties in good health. The V and J segments used are TRBV18 and TRBJ1-2, with the D segment identity uncertain. At the DNA level, the sequence is TGTGCCAGCTCACCACCAGACAACTATGGCTACACCTTC. Its amino acids are CASSPPDNYGYTF.